A single TCR beta chain is shown here with its context. The data stem from a study of blood T cell repertoires in COVID-19. The CDR3 is 18 residues long. V was shortened by 3 bases and J by 1 base, with 22 bases between the two germline ends. The germline V gene encodes CDR1 SGHRS and CDR2 YFSETQ. Sequencing was performed with immunoSEQ multiplex PCR; in TCRdb, only in-frame clones are kept and a portion is missing. The table includes some 340,000 clones, approximately 90% detected once. This chain joins TRBV5-1 and TRBJ1-2; D perhaps matches TRBD1 (5 bases). The sample was PBMCs or T cells enriched from blood (not recorded which). This TCR came from a woman aged 30 to 39 who had been exposed to COVID-19. This chain's CDR3 is CASSYDTGLRRINYGYTF. The DNA for the CDR3 is TGCGCCAGCAGCTATGACACAGGCCTTCGTCGGATTAACTATGGCTACACCTTC.